A single sample gave rise to the 22 T cell receptor beta chains below, sequenced in a study of T cell clonotyping in hematopoietic cell transplantation. Time point here: recipient sample about 28 days before transplant, after cytoreduction. Using immunoSEQ multiplex PCR, the repertoire was profiled, and TCRdb retains in-frame clones only, with some absent. The repertoire has about 45,000 clones, around 80% of them found once; the top ten carry about 5.3%. The source material was peripheral blood mononuclear cells, sampled before stem cell transplant. The receptors come from a man aged 55 to 70 with myelodysplastic syndrome. Some clones in this sample may be carry-over from other donors' samples.

The chain combines TRBV11-2 with TRBJ1-6; no definite D call. The CDR3 consists of 16 residues. V lost 1 base and J 1 base, leaving 8 bases between the germline ends. Germline V gene sequence: CDR1 SGHAT, CDR2 FQNNGV. DNA for the CDR3: TGTGCCAGCAGCTTAGTAGCCGGATCCTATAATTCACCCCTCCACTTT. Translating it yields CASSLVAGSYNSPLHF. The complete variable domain, with remaining parts taken from reference TRBV11-2 and TRBJ1-6, reads EAGVAQSPRYKIIEKRQSVAFWCNPISGHATLYWYQQILGQGPKLLIQFQNNGVVDDSQLPKDRFSAERLKGVDSTLKIQPAKLEDSAVYLCASSLVAGSYNSPLHFGNGTRLTVT.

V is TRBV19 and J is TRBJ2-1; 7 nucleotides align to TRBD2. The V segment lost 5 bases and the J segment 9 bases; nucleotides outside the gene matches: 16. Germline loops: CDR1 LNHDA, CDR2 SQIVND (reference sequence). This CDR3 is 16 amino acids long. Here the CDR3 reads CASSPGRQRGRIEQFF. Here the CDR3 DNA reads TGTGCCAGTAGTCCCGGAAGGCAGCGGGGACGCATTGAGCAGTTCTTC.

The chain couples TRBV19 to TRBJ2-1; D not resolved. This CDR3 has 14 residues. V was shortened by 4 bases and J by 10 bases, with 17 bases between the two germline ends. CDR1 and CDR2 (germline): LNHDA, SQIVND (reference sequence). CDR3 sequence reads: CASSTLPVSSEQFF. DNA for the CDR3: TGTGCCAGTAGTACCCTCCCGGTTAGCAGCGAGCAGTTCTTC. Supplemented by reference TRBV19 and TRBJ2-1, the full variable domain reads DGGITQSPKYLFRKEGQNVTLSCEQNLNHDAMYWYRQDPGQGLRLIYYSQIVNDFQKGDIAEGYSVSREKKESFPLTVTSAQKNPTAFYLCASSTLPVSSEQFFGPGTRLTVL.

This chain connects TRBV9 to TRBJ1-6; D not certain. The CDR3 runs 13 residues. The germline V and J ends were trimmed by 0 bases and 10 bases, with 8 bases remaining between them. CDR1 is SGDLS, CDR2 YYNGEE, per germline. DNA for the CDR3: TGTGCCAGCAGCGTAGCACAACGGTCACCCCTCCACTTT. It codes for CASSVAQRSPLHF.

The chain joins TRBV29-1 to TRBJ1-2; weak D call: TRBD1 (5 bases). The length of the CDR3 is 14 residues. V was pared by 0 bases and J by 6 bases, with 14 bases between. CDR1 is SQVTM, CDR2 ANQGSEA, per germline. The CDR3 loop reads CSVEDPTGSHGYTF. CDR3 nucleotide sequence: TGCAGCGTTGAAGATCCAACAGGTTCCCATGGCTACACCTTC.

The chain links TRBV4-3 to TRBJ2-3; maybe TRBD1 (6 bases). V lost 0 bases and J lost 4, with 11 bases in between. Germline CDR1 LGHNA, CDR2 YSLEER. This CDR3 comprises 15 residues. CDR3 amino acids: CASSQDIPGADTQYF. The CDR3 DNA is TGCGCCAGCAGCCAAGATATCCCAGGGGCAGATACGCAGTATTTT.

The rearrangement joins TRBV5-6 to TRBJ2-6; TRBD2 agrees at 13 bases. Germline CDR1 and CDR2: SGHDT and YYEEEE. V trimming: 6 bases; J trimming: 0 bases; junction bases outside the gene matches: 3. The length of the CDR3 is 17 residues. CDR3 amino acids: CASTWTSGGSGANVLTF. CDR3 DNA sequence: TGTGCCAGCACTTGGACTAGCGGGGGCTCTGGGGCCAACGTCCTGACTTTC.

The table lists this clone with a few counts. This chain uses TRBV19 with TRBJ1-5, with D perhaps TRBD1 (6 bases). Trimming pared 4 bases from V and 5 bases from J, leaving 12 bases between. This CDR3 has 14 residues. Germline CDR1 is LNHDA and CDR2 is SQIVND (reference sequence). The CDR3 protein is CASSNAGDHQPQHF. CDR3 DNA sequence: TGTGCCAGTAGTAACGCAGGGGATCATCAGCCCCAGCATTTT.

The chain is built from TRBV5-6 and TRBJ2-7, with 9 nucleotides matching TRBD2. V shed 1 base and J 7 bases; nucleotides not matched to a gene: 9. This CDR3 is 15 amino acids long. Germline-derived CDR1 and CDR2 are SGHDT and YYEEEE. CDR3 in amino acids: CASSLSGGTPREQYF. CDR3 coding DNA: TGTGCCAGCAGCTTGAGCGGGGGGACTCCAAGGGAGCAGTACTTC.

The rearrangement joins TRBV9 to TRBJ2-2, with D hard to call. CDR1 SGDLS and CDR2 YYNGEE come from the germline V gene. The CDR3 extends over 15 amino acids. V was trimmed by 0 bases and J by 0 bases, leaving 6 bases between them. CDR3 sequence reads: CASSVVHTNTGELFF. The CDR3 bases are TGTGCCAGCAGCGTAGTACACACGAACACCGGGGAGCTGTTTTTT.

The genes are TRBV30 and TRBJ2-3, with 16 bases aligning to TRBD2. Germline V gene lookup returns CDR1 GTSNPN and CDR2 SVGIG (reference sequence). The CDR3 contains 15 residues. V gave up 2 bases and J gave up 9 bases; unmatched junction bases: 5. The CDR3 DNA follows: TGTGCCTGGAGTCAGGGGACTAGCGGGGGGGTGACGCAGTATTTT. This codes for CAWSQGTSGGVTQYF.

The genes are TRBV28 and TRBJ1-1, with a tentative D call TRBD1 (5 bases). The CDR3 has 12 residues. V dropped 3 bases and J dropped 7 bases, with 9 bases sitting between them. Germline assignment: CDR1 MDHEN and CDR2 SYDVKM. Here the CDR3 reads CASSFFGGEAFF. The CDR3 coding sequence is TGTGCCAGCAGTTTCTTCGGGGGTGAAGCTTTCTTT.

This clone showed up just once. As DNA, the CDR3 is TGTGCCAGCAGCCCCCGGACAGCAAACACTGAAGCTTTCTTT. Its translation is CASSPRTANTEAFF. The V call is TRBV11-2, the J call TRBJ1-1; maybe TRBD1 (6 bases). Germline V gives CDR1 SGHAT, CDR2 FQNNGV. This CDR3 is 14 amino acids long. Trimming left V 5 bases short and J 2 bases short, with 12 bases between.

As for this clone: An end of the junction does not agree with germline; a read error may underlie this. V gene TRBV30 combines with J gene TRBJ2-7, with 10 bases lining up with TRBD2. The CDR3 runs 14 residues. CDR1 and CDR2 from the germline V gene are GTSNPN and SVGIG (reference sequence). The CDR3 region has the DNA TGTGCCTGGAGTGTTCGGACTAGCGGTTACGGGCAGTACTTC. It encodes CAWSVRTSGYGQYF.

The rearrangement uses TRBV7-9 and TRBJ1-2, with D unresolved. Trimming shortened V by 4 bases and J by 4 bases, and 16 bases separated the two germline ends. Germline V gene data show CDR1 as SEHNR and CDR2 as FQNEAQ (reference sequence). This CDR3 has 15 amino acids. The CDR3 DNA is TGTGCCAGCAGCTCTCCCTCCACAGAAGGCTATGGCTACACCTTC. It specifies CASSSPSTEGYGYTF.

In its sample, this clone ranks as medium-sized. Other nucleotide sequences from this sample produce the same CDR3. The V call is TRBV25-1, the J call TRBJ1-1; no definite D call. Germline values: CDR1 MGHDK, CDR2 SYGVNS. The V gene lost 7 bases and the J gene lost 1 base, with 10 bases spanning the gap. The CDR3 spans 13 residues. The CDR3 region has the DNA TGTGCCAGCAAGCGGGGAGGGAACACTGAAGCTTTCTTT. Its translation: CASKRGGNTEAFF.

The CDR3 sequence: CASSLDTYNEQFF. The CDR3 DNA is TGCGCCAGCAGCTTGGACACGTACAATGAGCAGTTCTTC. V usage is TRBV5-1 and J usage is TRBJ2-1; D unresolved. With 0 bases removed from V and 4 bases from J, the gap between germline ends came to 5 bases. This CDR3 is built from 13 residues. In germline, CDR1 is SGHRS, CDR2 YFSETQ.

The rearrangement links TRBV28 to TRBJ1-4; possible D gene TRBD1, 5 bases. V was clipped by 7 bases and J by 2 bases, with 11 bases between them. The V gene's germline CDR1 is MDHEN and CDR2 SYDVKM. The CDR3 totals 14 residues. The CDR3 DNA follows: TGTGCCAGCATCTCGGCAGGGACTAATGAAAAACTGTTTTTT. Protein product: CASISAGTNEKLFF.

The chain couples TRBV28 to TRBJ1-5; 7 bases agree with TRBD1. This CDR3 has 15 amino acids. CDR1 is MDHEN, CDR2 SYDVKM, per germline. The J segment lost 0 bases and the V segment lost 6 bases, leaving 5 bases of the junction unmatched. The CDR3 nucleotides are TGTGCCAGCAGAACAGGGGACGGTAGCAATCAGCCCCAGCATTTT. Protein sequence: CASRTGDGSNQPQHF.

The J gene is TRBJ2-5, the V gene TRBV28, with D tentatively TRBD1 or TRBD2 (5 bases each). V was pared by 2 bases and J by 4 bases, with 14 bases between. This CDR3 has 15 amino acids. CDR1 MDHEN and CDR2 SYDVKM come from the germline V gene. CDR3 bases: TGTGCCAGCAGTTTAGGGGGAACTTTCCCAGAGACCCAGTACTTC. Translating it yields CASSLGGTFPETQYF.

The chain links TRBV2 to TRBJ1-4; D remains unclear. V lost 7 bases and J lost 5, with 14 bases in between. The CDR3 has 14 residues. CDR1 and CDR2 (germline): SNHLY, FYNNEI. DNA for the CDR3: TGTGCCAGCAAGGAGGTCCCCCAGAATGAAAAACTGTTTTTT. Residues: CASKEVPQNEKLFF.

J is TRBJ1-3 and V is TRBV19, with D hard to call. CDR1 and CDR2 from the germline V gene are LNHDA and SQIVND (reference sequence). The CDR3 consists of 15 residues. Trimming removed 7 bases at V and 0 bases at J, with 13 bases between. CDR3 DNA sequence: TGTGCCAGTACCCTCGGCGGTTTCTCTGGAAACACCATATATTTT. As protein: CASTLGGFSGNTIYF.